Each of the 16 T cell receptor beta chains below was sequenced from the same sample in a study of T cells in Graves' hyperthyroidism and ophthalmopathy. Researchers took RNA transcripts and amplified the TCR beta CDR3 regions from them. The HTBI primer set served for first-round RT-PCR of the TCR CDR3. TCRdb reprocessed the multiplex PCR reads via MiXCR and lists one record per CDR3 protein. The data contain 450,000 to 650,000 distinct CDR3 sequences, 15% to 20% of them singletons. The sample was blood. These receptors were taken from a woman between 18 and 30 years old with Graves' ophthalmopathy.

The sample holds a few counts of this clonotype. The chain uses TRBV11-2 and TRBJ2-1, with D tentatively TRBD1 (5 bases). Germline CDR1 is SGHAT and CDR2 is FQNNGV. V was cut by 3 bases and J by 7 bases, with 19 bases left in between. The length of the CDR3 is 16 residues. The CDR3 coding sequence is TGTGCCAGCAGCTTTGTACGACAGTTAAATGGGAATGAGCAGTTCTTC. It translates to CASSFVRQLNGNEQFF.

At least ten counts were recorded for this clonotype. V and J are TRBV27 and TRBJ2-7; TRBD2 is a possible D gene (6 bases). Germline loops: CDR1 MNHEY, CDR2 SMNVEV (reference sequence). The CDR3 sequence is 14 residues long. The ends were cut back, 5 bases at V and 0 bases at J, with 11 bases in the middle. The CDR3 nucleotides are TGTGCCAGCAGTCGGGAGACAGCCTCCTACGAGCAGTACTTC. Its translation is CASSRETASYEQYF.

In its sample, this clonotype was seen once. V usage is TRBV19 and J usage is TRBJ1-6; D uncertain. Germline V gene lookup returns CDR1 LNHDA and CDR2 SQIVND (reference sequence). Trimming removed 3 bases from V and 10 bases from J, with 7 bases in between. This CDR3 is 12 amino acids long. The CDR3 DNA follows: TGTGCCAGTAGTATCAAGGGCTCACCCCTCCACTTT. The encoded protein is CASSIKGSPLHF.

On this clonotype: An end of the junction differs from the germline gene, which may be a read error. The chain couples TRBV6-1 to TRBJ2-3; TRBD2 might be the D (5 bases). The germline V gene has CDR1 MNHNS and CDR2 SASEGT. The CDR3 covers 15 residues. This chain's CDR3 is CGSSEIIASTDTQYF. For the CDR3, the DNA is TGTGGCAGCAGTGAAATAATAGCGTCCACAGATACGCAGTATTTT.

The table lists this clonotype with many counts. The chain recombines TRBV11-2 with TRBJ1-6; weak D call: TRBD1 (5 bases). The CDR3 length is 17 residues. Trimming took 5 bases from V and 7 from J, leaving 21 bases between them. Looked up from germline, CDR1 is SGHAT and CDR2 is FQNNGV. The CDR3 nucleotides are TGTGCCAGCAGCCACACGCATCGGGGCGCGGGGAATTCACCCCTCCACTTT. Protein: CASSHTHRGAGNSPLHF.

The V call is TRBV9, the J call TRBJ2-7; 8 bases line up with TRBD2. The CDR3 length is 13 residues. J was trimmed by 5 bases and V by 4 bases; bases with no gene match: 5. The germline V gene has CDR1 SGDLS and CDR2 YYNGEE. The CDR3 loop reads CASSIGGANEQYF. CDR3 sequence (DNA): TGTGCCAGCAGCATCGGGGGGGCCAACGAGCAGTACTTC.

On this clonotype itself: Since a much larger clone is just one base distant, this may be a read error. V usage is TRBV3-1 and J usage is TRBJ1-2, with a weak D call TRBD1 (5 bases). The CDR3 totals 14 residues. CDR1 is LGHDT and CDR2 is YNNKEL in the germline V gene (reference sequence). The CDR3 DNA reads as TGTGCCAGCAGCCAAGGACCGGGGCACTATGGCCACACCTTC. It codes for CASSQGPGHYGHTF.

This clonotype was seen many times. The V call is TRBV11-2, the J call TRBJ1-5; D ambiguous. This CDR3 spans 13 amino acids. Trimming shortened V by 5 bases and J by 5 bases, and 10 bases separated the two germline ends. Per germline, CDR1 SGHAT and CDR2 FQNNGV. In DNA, the CDR3 is TGTGCCAGCAGCCCGGGAAGGGATCAGCCCCAGCATTTT. Amino acids: CASSPGRDQPQHF.

Details on this clonotype: The final CDR3 position lacks the conserved phenylalanine or tryptophan, pointing to a likely read error. V gene TRBV6-4 combines with J gene TRBJ2-2, with 10 bases lining up with TRBD1. CDR3 length: 15 residues. In germline, CDR1 is MRHNA, CDR2 SNTAGT. Trimming removed 3 bases from V and 3 bases from J; junction bases left unmatched: 1. Written as DNA, the CDR3 is TGTGCCAGCAGTGAGGGGACAGGGGACACCGGGGAGCTGTTTCTT. It yields the protein CASSEGTGDTGELFL.

This clonotype was counted a few times. The chain employs TRBV27 and TRBJ2-6; 11 nucleotides line up with TRBD1. J gave up 2 bases and V 5 bases, and 2 bases lay outside the gene matches. Germline V gene lookup returns CDR1 MNHEY and CDR2 SMNVEV (reference sequence). The CDR3 sequence is 16 residues long. The CDR3 DNA is TGTGCCAGCAGTGCGGGACAGGGGGCTGGGGCCAACGTCCTGACTTTC. This sequence encodes CASSAGQGAGANVLTF.

This clonotype was detected many times. This chain joins TRBV18 and TRBJ1-2; no firm D call. There are 13 residues in the CDR3. V was clipped by 2 bases and J by 10 bases, with 14 bases between them. Germline V gene sequence: CDR1 KGHSH, CDR2 LQKENI. CDR3 sequence: CASSPADLWSYTF. The CDR3 DNA follows: TGTGCCAGCTCACCAGCAGACCTATGGTCCTACACCTTC.

The chain combines TRBV18 with TRBJ1-5; D remains unclear. CDR3 length: 15 residues. V lost 2 bases and J lost 3, with 11 bases in between. From germline, CDR1 is KGHSH and CDR2 LQKENI. The CDR3 nucleotides read TGTGCCAGCTCACCAGGGTCCTCCATCAATCAGCCCCAGCATTTT. Encoded protein: CASSPGSSINQPQHF.

This chain joins TRBV5-5 and TRBJ2-7; D may be TRBD1 or TRBD2 (6 bases each). Between the trimmed V and J ends, which lost 0 bases and 5 bases, there was a span of 15 bases. The length of the CDR3 is 15 residues. Germline CDR1 SGHKS, CDR2 YYEKEE (reference sequence). This chain's CDR3 is CASSLGRGPLDEQYF. DNA for the CDR3: TGTGCCAGCAGCTTGGGTCGGGGGCCACTGGACGAGCAGTACTTC.

The gene calls are TRBV15 and TRBJ1-1, with D possibly TRBD1 on 6 matching bases. Germline V gene lookup returns CDR1 LNHNV and CDR2 YYDKDF (reference sequence). Between the trimmed V and J ends, which lost 0 bases and 0 bases, there was a span of 8 bases. The CDR3 has 15 residues. The CDR3 protein is CATSRDRGVNTEAFF. As DNA, the CDR3 is TGTGCCACCAGCAGAGACAGGGGCGTGAACACTGAAGCTTTCTTT.

This clonotype was seen repeatedly, ten times or more. This chain links TRBV20-1 with TRBJ2-3; possibly TRBD1 for D (5 bases). V lost 3 bases and J 6 bases, leaving 13 bases between the germline ends. Germline V gene data show CDR1 as DFQATT and CDR2 as SNEGSKA (reference sequence). This CDR3 contains 13 residues. The CDR3 bases are TGCAGTGCTAGTCGTGGGCCAGGGGATACGCAGTATTTT. Its protein is CSASRGPGDTQYF.

The chain couples TRBV27 to TRBJ1-5, with unresolved D. V lost 4 bases to trimming and J lost 0 bases, with 7 bases between them. Germline V gives CDR1 MNHEY, CDR2 SMNVEV (reference sequence). CDR3 length equals 14 residues. CDR3 coding DNA: TGTGCCAGCAGTTCCATTTTTAGCAATCAGCCCCAGCATTTT. Its translation: CASSSIFSNQPQHF.